What follows describes a single T cell receptor beta chain. Its target is unknown. This entry belongs to a study of response to subunit inactivated influenza vaccine. V lost 0 bases and J lost 4, with 11 bases in between. This CDR3 comprises 15 residues. Germline assignment: CDR1 SGHRS and CDR2 YFSETQ. Study-level points and caveats: Every seasonal influenza vaccination brings in few new T cells, the authors suggested.

TCRdb called the RT-PCR reads again in MiXCR, with one record for every CDR3 protein. The sample includes roughly 520,000 distinct CDR3 sequences, around 25% seen only once; the top ten take under 2.5%. V and J are TRBV5-1 and TRBJ2-1; D ambiguous. The sample in question was CD4+ T cells sorted from PBMCs, obtained around 5 days after vaccination. This receptor was identified in a man over 45 who received an inactivated influenza vaccine. CDR3 region: CASSLEFGQYNEQFF. The CDR3 coding sequence is TGCGCCAGCAGCTTGGAATTCGGGCAGTACAATGAGCAGTTCTTC. The full variable domain, in which reference TRBV5-1 and TRBJ2-1 provide the parts outside the CDR3, is KAGVTQTPRYLIKTRGQQVTLSCSPISGHRSVSWYQQTPGQGLQFLFEYFSETQRNKGNFPGRFSGRQFSNSRSEMNVSTLELGDSALYLCASSLEFGQYNEQFFGPGTRLTVL.